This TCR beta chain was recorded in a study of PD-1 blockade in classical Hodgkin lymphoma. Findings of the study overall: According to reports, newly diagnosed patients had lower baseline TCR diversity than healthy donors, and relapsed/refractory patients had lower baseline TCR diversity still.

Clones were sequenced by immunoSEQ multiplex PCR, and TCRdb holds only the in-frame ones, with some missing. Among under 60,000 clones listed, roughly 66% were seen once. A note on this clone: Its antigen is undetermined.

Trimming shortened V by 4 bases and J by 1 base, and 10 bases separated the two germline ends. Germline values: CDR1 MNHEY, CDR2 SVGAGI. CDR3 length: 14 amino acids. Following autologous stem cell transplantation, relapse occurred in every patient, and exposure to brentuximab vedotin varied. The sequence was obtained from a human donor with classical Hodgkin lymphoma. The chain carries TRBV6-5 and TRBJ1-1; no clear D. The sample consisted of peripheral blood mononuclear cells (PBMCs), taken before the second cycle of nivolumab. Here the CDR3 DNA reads TGTGCCAGCAGTTTAGGAGGCCCGAACACTGAAGCTTTCTTT. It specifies CASSLGGPNTEAFF.